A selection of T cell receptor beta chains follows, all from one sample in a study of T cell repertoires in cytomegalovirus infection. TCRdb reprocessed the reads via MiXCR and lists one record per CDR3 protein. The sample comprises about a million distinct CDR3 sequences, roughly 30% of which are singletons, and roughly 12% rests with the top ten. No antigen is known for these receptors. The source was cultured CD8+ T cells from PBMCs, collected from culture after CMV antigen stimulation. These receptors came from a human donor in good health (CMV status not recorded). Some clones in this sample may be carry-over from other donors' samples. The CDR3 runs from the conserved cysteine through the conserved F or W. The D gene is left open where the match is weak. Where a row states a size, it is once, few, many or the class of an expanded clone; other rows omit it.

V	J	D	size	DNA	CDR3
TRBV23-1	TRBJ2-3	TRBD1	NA	TGCGCCCGCAGTCGACGGGACAGGGGGGGGACAGATACGCAGTATTTT	CARSRRDRGGTDTQYF
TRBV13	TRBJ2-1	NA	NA	TGTGCCACCCCTCCCCAAGGGGGCAATGAGCAGTTCTTC	CATPPQGGNEQFF
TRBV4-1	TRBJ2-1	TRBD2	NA	TGCGCCAGCAGCAGGGCCGGGCGGGGGTCCTACAATGAGCAGTTCTTC	CASSRAGRGSYNEQFF
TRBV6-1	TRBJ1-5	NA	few	TGTGCCAGCAGTGAACTCCTCCCTATAGAGAGCAATCAGCCCCAGCATTTT	CASSELLPIESNQPQHF
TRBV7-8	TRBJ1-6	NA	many	TGTGCCAGCAGCTTAGAACTCATGGGCAGCAATTCACCCCTCCACTTT	CASSLELMGSNSPLHF
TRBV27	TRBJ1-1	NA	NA	TGTGCCAGCAGGGCGGGGAGGGCTGAAGCTTTCTTT	CASRAGRAEAFF
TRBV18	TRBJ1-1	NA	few	TGTGCCAGCTCACCAGGGGGCTTAATCTCTGAAGCTTTCTTT	CASSPGGLISEAFF
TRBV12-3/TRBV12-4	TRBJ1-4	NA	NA	TGTGCCAGCAGCCTTCAATCCTTACAGGGCACTAATGAAAAACTGTTTTTT	CASSLQSLQGTNEKLFF
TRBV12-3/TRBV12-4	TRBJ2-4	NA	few	TGTGCCAGCAGTCCTTCGGGACTAGCCAAAAACATTCAGTACTTC	CASSPSGLAKNIQYF
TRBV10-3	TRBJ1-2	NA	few	TGTGCCATCAGTGAGACAGGGACGGTGGATGGCTACACCTTC	CAISETGTVDGYTF
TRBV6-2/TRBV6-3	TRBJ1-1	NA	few	TGTGCCAGCAGTTACAAGACAGGCAGTGAAGCTTTCTTT	CASSYKTGSEAFF
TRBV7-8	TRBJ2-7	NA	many	TGTGCCAGCAGCCCGCCGCTGTGGGGTCTCCTTTACGAGCAGTACTTC	CASSPPLWGLLYEQYF
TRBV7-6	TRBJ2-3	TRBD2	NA	TGTGCCAGCAGCTTTAGCGGGGGGACCCCAGATACGCAGTATTTT	CASSFSGGTPDTQYF
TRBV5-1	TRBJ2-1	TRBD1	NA	TGCGCCAGCGGCCCACGGGACAGTCACAATGAGCAGTTCTTC	CASGPRDSHNEQFF
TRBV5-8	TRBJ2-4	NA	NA	TGTGCCAGCAGTCCCTCGAGGACAAACTTC	CASSPSRTNF
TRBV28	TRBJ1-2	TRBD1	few	TGTGCCAGCAGCTTAGGACAGGAATCGGCGGATGGCTACACCTTC	CASSLGQESADGYTF
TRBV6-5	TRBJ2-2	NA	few	TGTGCCAGCAGTTACTGGGGGACCGGGGAGCTGTTTTTT	CASSYWGTGELFF